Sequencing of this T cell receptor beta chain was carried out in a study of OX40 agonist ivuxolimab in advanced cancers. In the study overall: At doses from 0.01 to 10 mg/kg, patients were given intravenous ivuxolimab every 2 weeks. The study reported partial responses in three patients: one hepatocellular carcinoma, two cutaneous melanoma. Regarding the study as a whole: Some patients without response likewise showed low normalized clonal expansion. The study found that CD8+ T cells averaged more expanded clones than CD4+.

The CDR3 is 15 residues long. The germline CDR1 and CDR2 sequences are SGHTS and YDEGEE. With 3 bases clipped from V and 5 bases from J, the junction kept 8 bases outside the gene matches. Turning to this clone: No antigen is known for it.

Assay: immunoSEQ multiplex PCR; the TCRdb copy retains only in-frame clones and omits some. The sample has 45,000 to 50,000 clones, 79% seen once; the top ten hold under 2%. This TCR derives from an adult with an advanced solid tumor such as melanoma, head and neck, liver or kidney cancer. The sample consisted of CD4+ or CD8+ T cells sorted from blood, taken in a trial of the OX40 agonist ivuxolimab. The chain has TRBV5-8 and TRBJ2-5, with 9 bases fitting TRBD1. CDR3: CASSWAGTGSETQYF. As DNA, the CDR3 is TGTGCCAGCAGCTGGGCCGGGACAGGGAGTGAGACCCAGTACTTC.